This T cell receptor (beta chain) was sequenced for a study of metastatic and nonmetastatic thyroid tumors. About the study: Samples came from malignant and benign thyroid patients, and repertoires were compared across blood and tumor or nodule tissue. Study-wide points: It was reported that TCR beta diversity was significantly higher in malignant thyroid tumors than benign nodules, in blood and tumor.

Patients had received no treatment of any kind before thyroid surgery. The CDR3 is 13 amino acids. CDR1 is SGHRS and CDR2 is YFSETQ in the germline V gene. A remark on this clone: Its specificity is unknown. A read error may account for a junction end that differs from germline.

TCRdb re-called clones from the PCR reads using MiXCR. The data show approximately 69,000 clones, more than 13% seen once. Input material: blood. The rearrangement uses TRBV5-1 and TRBJ1-2, with D possibly being TRBD1 (5 bases). This clonotype was sampled from a male donor with papillary thyroid cancer or a benign thyroid nodule (not recorded which). Some clones in this sample may be carry-over from other donors' samples. CDR3 DNA sequence: TGCGCTAGCAGCTTAGGGGAATGGTATGGCTACACCTTC. Encoded protein: CASSLGEWYGYTF.